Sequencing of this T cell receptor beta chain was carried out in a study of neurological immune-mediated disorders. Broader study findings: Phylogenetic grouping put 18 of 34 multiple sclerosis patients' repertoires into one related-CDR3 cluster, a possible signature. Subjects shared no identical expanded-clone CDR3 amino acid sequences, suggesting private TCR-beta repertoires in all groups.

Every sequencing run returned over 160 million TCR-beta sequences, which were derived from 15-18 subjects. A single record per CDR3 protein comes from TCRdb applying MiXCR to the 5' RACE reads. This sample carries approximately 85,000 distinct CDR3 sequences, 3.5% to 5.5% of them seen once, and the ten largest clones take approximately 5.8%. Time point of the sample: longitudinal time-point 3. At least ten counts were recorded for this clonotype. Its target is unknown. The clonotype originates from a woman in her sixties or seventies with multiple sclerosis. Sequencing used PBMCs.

The DNA of the CDR3 is TGCGCCAGCAGCTTGGGGGGACGGACGGTCCAAGAGACCCAGTACTTC. Protein: CASSLGGRTVQETQYF. The chain has TRBV5-1 and TRBJ2-5, with D perhaps given as TRBD1 or TRBD2 (5 bases each). Germline assignment: CDR1 SGHRS and CDR2 YFSETQ. The CDR3 runs to 16 residues. V lost 0 bases and J 1 base, leaving 13 bases between the germline ends.